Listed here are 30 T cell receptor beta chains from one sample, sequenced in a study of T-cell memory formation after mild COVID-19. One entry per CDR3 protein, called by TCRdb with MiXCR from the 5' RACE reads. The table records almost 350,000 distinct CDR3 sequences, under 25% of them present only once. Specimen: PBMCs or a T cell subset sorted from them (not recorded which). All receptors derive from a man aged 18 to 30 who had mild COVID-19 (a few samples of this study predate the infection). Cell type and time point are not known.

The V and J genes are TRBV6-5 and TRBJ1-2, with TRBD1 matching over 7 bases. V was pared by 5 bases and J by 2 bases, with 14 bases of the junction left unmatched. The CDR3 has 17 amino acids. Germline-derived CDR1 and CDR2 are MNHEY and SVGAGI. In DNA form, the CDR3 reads TGTGCCAGCAGTACCCAAAAGACAGGGAAGTTAAACTATGGCTACACCTTC. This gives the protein CASSTQKTGKLNYGYTF.

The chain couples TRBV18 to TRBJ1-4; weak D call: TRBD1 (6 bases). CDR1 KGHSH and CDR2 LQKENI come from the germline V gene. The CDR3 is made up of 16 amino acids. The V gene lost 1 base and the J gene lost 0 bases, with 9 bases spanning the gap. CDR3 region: CASSPQRTATNEKLFF. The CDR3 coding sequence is TGTGCCAGCTCACCACAGCGGACAGCAACTAATGAAAAACTGTTTTTT.

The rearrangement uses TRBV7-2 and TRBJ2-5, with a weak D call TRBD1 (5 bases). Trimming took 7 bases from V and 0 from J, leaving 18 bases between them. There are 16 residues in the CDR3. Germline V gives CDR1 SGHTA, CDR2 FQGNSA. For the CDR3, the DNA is TGTGCCAGCACCTCCATAGGGGATCCGTACCAAGAGACCCAGTACTTC. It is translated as CASTSIGDPYQETQYF. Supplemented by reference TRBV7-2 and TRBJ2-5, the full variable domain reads GAGVSQSPSNKVTEKGKDVELRCDPISGHTALYWYRQSLGQGLEFLIYFQGNSAPDKSGLPSDRFSAERTGGSVSTLTIQRTQQEDSAVYLCASTSIGDPYQETQYFGPGTRLLVL.

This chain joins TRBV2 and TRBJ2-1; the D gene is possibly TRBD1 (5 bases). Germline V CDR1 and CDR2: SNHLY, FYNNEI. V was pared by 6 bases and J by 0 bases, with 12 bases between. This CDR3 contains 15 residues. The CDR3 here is CASRSHRSSYNEQFF. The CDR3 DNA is TGTGCCAGCAGATCTCACAGGAGCTCCTACAATGAGCAGTTCTTC.

CDR3 nucleotide sequence: TGCAGCGTTGACCCGACAGGGGCGGAGACCCAGTACTTC. This gives the protein CSVDPTGAETQYF. This rearrangement joins TRBV29-1 to TRBJ2-5; 8 bases are shared with TRBD1. The trim removed 3 bases at V and 5 bases at J, leaving 5 bases unmatched. Germline loops: CDR1 SQVTM, CDR2 ANQGSEA. The CDR3 spans 13 residues.

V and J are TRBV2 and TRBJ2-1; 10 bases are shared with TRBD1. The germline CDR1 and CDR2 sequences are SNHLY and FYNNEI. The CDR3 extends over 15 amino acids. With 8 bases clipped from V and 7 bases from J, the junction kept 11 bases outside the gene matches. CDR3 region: CASVMTGGRANEQFF. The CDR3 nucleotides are TGTGCCAGCGTAATGACAGGGGGCCGGGCAAATGAGCAGTTCTTC.

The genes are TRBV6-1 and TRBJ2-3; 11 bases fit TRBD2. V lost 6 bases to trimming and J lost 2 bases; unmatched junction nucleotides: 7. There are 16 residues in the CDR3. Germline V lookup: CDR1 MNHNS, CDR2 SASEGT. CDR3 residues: CASRELAGEITDTQYF. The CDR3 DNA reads TGTGCCAGCAGGGAACTAGCGGGGGAGATCACAGATACGCAGTATTTT.

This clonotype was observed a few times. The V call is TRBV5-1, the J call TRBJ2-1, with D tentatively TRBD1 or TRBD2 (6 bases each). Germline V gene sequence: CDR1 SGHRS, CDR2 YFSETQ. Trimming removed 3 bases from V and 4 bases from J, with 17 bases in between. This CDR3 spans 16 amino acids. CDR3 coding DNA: TGCGCCAGCAGCTCCCGAACCCAAGGGGGGTACAATGAGCAGTTCTTC. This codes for CASSSRTQGGYNEQFF.

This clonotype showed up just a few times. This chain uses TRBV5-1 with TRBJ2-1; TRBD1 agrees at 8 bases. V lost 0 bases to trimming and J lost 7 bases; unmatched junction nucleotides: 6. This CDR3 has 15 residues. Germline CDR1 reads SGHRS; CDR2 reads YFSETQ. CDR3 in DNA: TGCGCCAGCAGCTTGGCGGCAGGGGGCGGGAATGAGCAGTTCTTC. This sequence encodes CASSLAAGGGNEQFF.

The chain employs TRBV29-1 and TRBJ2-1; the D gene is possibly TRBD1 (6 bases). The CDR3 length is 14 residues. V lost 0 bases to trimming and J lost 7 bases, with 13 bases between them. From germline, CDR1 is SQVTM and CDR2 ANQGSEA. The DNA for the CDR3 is TGCAGCGTTGAAGACGGGGACAAGCAGAATGAGCAGTTCTTC. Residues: CSVEDGDKQNEQFF.

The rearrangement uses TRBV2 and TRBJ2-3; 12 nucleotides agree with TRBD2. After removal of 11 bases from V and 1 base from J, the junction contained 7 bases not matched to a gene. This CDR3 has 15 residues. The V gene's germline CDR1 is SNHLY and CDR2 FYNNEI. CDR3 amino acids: CAPGWTSGGTDTQYF. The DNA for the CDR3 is TGTGCCCCAGGGTGGACTAGCGGGGGCACAGATACGCAGTATTTT. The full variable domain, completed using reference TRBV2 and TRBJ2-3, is EPEVTQTPSHQVTQMGQEVILRCVPISNHLYFYWYRQILGQKVEFLVSFYNNEISEKSEIFDDQFSVERPDGSNFTLKIRSTKLEDSAMYFCAPGWTSGGTDTQYFGPGTRLTVL.

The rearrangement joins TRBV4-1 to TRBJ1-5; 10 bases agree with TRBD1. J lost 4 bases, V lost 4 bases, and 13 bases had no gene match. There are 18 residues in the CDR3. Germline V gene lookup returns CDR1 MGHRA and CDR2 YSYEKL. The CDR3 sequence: CASSPRPKWGQGNQPQHF. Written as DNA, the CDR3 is TGCGCCAGCAGCCCCCGACCAAAGTGGGGACAGGGGAATCAGCCCCAGCATTTT.

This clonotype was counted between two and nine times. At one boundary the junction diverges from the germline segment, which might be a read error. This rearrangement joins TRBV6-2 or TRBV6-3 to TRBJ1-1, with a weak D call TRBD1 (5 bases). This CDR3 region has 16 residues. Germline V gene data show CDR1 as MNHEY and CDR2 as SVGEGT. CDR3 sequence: CAISYSMGDLNTEAFF. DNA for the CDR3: TGTGCCATCAGTTACTCGATGGGGGATTTGAACACTGAAGCTTTCTTT.

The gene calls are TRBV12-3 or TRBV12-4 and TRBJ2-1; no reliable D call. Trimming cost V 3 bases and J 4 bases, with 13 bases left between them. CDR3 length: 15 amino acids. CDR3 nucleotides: TGTGCCAGCAGTTTTGGGCAGATAGTATACAATGAGCAGTTCTTC. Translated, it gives CASSFGQIVYNEQFF.

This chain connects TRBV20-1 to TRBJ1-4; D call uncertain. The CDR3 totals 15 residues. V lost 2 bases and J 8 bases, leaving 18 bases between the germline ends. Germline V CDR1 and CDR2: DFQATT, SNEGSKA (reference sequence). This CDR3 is CSARPIRFLGEKLFF. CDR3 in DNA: TGCAGTGCTAGACCTATTCGTTTTCTAGGGGAAAAACTGTTTTTT.

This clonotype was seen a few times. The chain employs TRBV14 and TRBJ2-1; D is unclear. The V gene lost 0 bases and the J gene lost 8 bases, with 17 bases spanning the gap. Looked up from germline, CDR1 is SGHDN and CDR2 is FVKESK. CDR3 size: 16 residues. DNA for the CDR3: TGTGCCAGCAGCCAAGATGAGGTGGTCCCACTGGATGAGCAGTTCTTC. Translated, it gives CASSQDEVVPLDEQFF.

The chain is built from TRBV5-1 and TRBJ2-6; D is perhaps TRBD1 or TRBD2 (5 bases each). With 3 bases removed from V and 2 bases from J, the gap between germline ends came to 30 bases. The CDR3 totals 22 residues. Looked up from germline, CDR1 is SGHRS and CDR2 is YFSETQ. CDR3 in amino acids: CASSSRAGASPRNSTGANVLTF. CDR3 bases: TGCGCCAGCAGCTCCCGTGCCGGGGCGAGCCCCCGAAACTCCACTGGGGCCAACGTCCTGACTTTC.

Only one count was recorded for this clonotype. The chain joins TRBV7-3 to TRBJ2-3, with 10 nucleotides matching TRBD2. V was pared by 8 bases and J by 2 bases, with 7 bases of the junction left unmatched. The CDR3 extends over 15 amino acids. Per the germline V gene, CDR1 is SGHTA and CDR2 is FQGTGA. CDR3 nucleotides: TGTGCCAGCGGGGTGAGCGGGGGGGTCACAGATACGCAGTATTTT. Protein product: CASGVSGGVTDTQYF.

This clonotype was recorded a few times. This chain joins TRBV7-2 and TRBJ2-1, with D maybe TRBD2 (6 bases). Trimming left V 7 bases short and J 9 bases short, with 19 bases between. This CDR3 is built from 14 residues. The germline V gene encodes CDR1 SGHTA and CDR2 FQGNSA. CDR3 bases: TGTGCCAGCATGCGGGGAGGTGGGCTGGGTGAGCAGTTCTTC. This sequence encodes CASMRGGGLGEQFF.

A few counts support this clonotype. The CDR3 bases are TGTGCCAGCAGTAGGTGGGGGGAAACTGAAGCTTTCTTT. Translation: CASSRWGETEAFF. The chain links TRBV6-2 or TRBV6-3 to TRBJ1-1; tentative D call: TRBD1 (5 bases). Between the trimmed V and J ends, which lost 5 bases and 5 bases, there was a span of 12 bases. The germline gives CDR1 MNHEY, CDR2 SVGEGT. This CDR3 has 13 amino acids.

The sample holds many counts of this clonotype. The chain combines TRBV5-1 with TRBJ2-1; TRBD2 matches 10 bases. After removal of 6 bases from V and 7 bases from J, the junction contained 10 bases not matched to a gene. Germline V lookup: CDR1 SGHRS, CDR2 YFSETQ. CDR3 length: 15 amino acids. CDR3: CASTSSSGGFNEQFF. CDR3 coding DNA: TGCGCCAGCACATCATCTAGCGGGGGCTTTAATGAGCAGTTCTTC. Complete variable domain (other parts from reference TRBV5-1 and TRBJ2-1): KAGVTQTPRYLIKTRGQQVTLSCSPISGHRSVSWYQQTPGQGLQFLFEYFSETQRNKGNFPGRFSGRQFSNSRSEMNVSTLELGDSALYLCASTSSSGGFNEQFFGPGTRLTVL.

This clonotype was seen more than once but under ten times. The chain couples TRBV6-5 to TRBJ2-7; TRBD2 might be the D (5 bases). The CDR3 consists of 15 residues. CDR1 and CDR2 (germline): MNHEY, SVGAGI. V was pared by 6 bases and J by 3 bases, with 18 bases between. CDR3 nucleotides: TGTGCCAGCAGCCAGAACACCGGGATTAACTACGAGCAGTACTTC. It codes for CASSQNTGINYEQYF.

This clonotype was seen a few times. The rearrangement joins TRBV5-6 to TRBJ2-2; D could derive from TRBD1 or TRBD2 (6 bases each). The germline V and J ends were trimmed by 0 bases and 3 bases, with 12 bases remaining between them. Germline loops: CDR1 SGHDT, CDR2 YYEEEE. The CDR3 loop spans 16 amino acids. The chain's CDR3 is CASSLVGGRYTGELFF. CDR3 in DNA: TGTGCCAGCAGCTTGGTGGGGGGCAGATACACCGGGGAGCTGTTTTTT.

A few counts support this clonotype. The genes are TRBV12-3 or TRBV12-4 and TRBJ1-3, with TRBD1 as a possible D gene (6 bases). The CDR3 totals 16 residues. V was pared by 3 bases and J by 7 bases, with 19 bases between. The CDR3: CASSFLEGGVRNTIYF. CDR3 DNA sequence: TGTGCCAGCAGTTTTTTGGAGGGGGGAGTGAGGAACACCATATATTTT.

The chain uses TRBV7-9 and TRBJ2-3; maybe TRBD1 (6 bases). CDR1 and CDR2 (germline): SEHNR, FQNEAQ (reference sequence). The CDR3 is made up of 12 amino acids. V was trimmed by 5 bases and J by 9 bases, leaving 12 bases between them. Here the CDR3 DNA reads TGTGCCAGCAGCAACAGGGCAGGCACGCAGTATTTT. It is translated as CASSNRAGTQYF. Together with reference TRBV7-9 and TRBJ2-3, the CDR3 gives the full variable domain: DTGVSQNPRHKITKRGQNVTFRCDPISEHNRLYWYRQTLGQGPEFLTYFQNEAQLEKSRLLSDRFSAERPKGSFSTLEIQRTEQGDSAMYLCASSNRAGTQYFGPGTRLTVL.

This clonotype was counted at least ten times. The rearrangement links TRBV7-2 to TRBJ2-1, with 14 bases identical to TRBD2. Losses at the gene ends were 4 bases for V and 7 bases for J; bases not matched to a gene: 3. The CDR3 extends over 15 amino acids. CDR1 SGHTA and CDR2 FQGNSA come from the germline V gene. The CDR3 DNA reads TGTGCCAGCAGCTCTCGGACTAGCGGGGGGAATGAGCAGTTCTTC. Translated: CASSSRTSGGNEQFF.

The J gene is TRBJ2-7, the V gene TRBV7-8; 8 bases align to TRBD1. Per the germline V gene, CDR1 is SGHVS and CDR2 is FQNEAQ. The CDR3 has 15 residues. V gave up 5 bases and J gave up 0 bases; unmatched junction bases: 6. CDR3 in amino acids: CASSPWTGRSYEQYF. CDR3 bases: TGTGCCAGCAGCCCGTGGACAGGGCGCTCCTACGAGCAGTACTTC.

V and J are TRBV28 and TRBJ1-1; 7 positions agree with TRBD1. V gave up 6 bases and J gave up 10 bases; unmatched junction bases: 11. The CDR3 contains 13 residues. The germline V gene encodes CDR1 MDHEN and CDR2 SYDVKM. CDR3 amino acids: CASRDQDRFGAFF. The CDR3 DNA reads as TGTGCCAGCAGGGACCAGGACAGGTTCGGAGCTTTCTTT. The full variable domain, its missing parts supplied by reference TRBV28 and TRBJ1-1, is DVKVTQSSRYLVKRTGEKVFLECVQDMDHENMFWYRQDPGLGLRLIYFSYDVKMKEKGDIPEGYSVSREKKERFSLILESASTNQTSMYLCASRDQDRFGAFFGQGTRLTVV.

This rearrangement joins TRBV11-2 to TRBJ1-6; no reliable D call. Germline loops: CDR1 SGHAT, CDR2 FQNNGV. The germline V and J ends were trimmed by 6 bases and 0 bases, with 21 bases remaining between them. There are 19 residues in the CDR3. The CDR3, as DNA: TGTGCCAGCAGGTCACAAGGAGCCGGGCCGAGCTCCTATAATTCACCCCTCCACTTT. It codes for CASRSQGAGPSSYNSPLHF.

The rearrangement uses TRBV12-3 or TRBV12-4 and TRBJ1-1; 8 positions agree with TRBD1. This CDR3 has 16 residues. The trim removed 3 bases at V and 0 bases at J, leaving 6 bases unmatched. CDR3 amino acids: CASSLGTGYLNTEAFF. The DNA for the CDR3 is TGTGCCAGCAGTTTGGGGACAGGCTACCTGAACACTGAAGCTTTCTTT.